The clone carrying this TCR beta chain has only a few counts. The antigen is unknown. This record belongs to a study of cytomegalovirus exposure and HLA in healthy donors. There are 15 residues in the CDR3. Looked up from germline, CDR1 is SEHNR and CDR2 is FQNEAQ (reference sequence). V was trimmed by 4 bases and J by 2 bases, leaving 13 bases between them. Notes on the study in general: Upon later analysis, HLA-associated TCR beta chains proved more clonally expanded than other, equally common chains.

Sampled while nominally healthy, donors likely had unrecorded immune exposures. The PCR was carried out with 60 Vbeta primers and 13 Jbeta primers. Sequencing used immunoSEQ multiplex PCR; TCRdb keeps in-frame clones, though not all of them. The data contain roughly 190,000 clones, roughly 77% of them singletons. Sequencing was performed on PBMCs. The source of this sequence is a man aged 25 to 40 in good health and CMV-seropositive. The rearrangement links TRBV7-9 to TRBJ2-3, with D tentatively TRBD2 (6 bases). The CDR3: CASSSLAAPTDTQYF. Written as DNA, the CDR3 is TGTGCCAGCAGCTCGTTAGCGGCTCCCACAGATACGCAGTATTTT.